What follows describes a single TCR beta chain. Its antigen remains unknown. The data originate from a study of T cell responses to AZD1222 COVID-19 vaccine. Study results and caveats: Most donors were white British, females outnumbered males, and clonal diversity was possibly underestimated. After two AZD1222 doses, spike-specific TCR breadth and depth rose versus day 0. It was only after the peak T cell response that any repertoires were sampled. Of the AZD1222 recipients, only five to seven were seropositive at baseline.

V was shortened by 5 bases and J by 4 bases, with 14 bases between the two germline ends. There are 15 residues in the CDR3. In germline, CDR1 is SGHVS, CDR2 FNYEAQ. The method was immunoSEQ multiplex PCR; TCRdb's version includes in-frame clones alone and lacks a portion of them. This repertoire shows approximately 120,000 clones, about 90% found once; its top ten account for 4.4%. The chain has TRBV7-6 and TRBJ2-2, with D possibly TRBD2 on 6 matching bases. The origin of this receptor is an adult in good health. The starting material was peripheral blood, obtained on day 0 of MenACWY control vaccination. Here the CDR3 reads CASSPVGGITGELFF. CDR3 DNA sequence: TGTGCCAGCAGCCCCGTGGGGGGTATCACCGGGGAGCTGTTTTTT. Full variable domain (missing parts from reference TRBV7-6 and TRBJ2-2): GAGVSQSPRYKVTKRGQDVALRCDPISGHVSLYWYRQALGQGPEFLTYFNYEAQQDKSGLPNDRFSAERPEGSISTLTIQRTEQRDSAMYRCASSPVGGITGELFFGEGSRLTVL.